These T cell receptor beta chains were read from a single sample in a study of OX40 agonist ivuxolimab in advanced cancers. Using immunoSEQ multiplex PCR, the repertoire was profiled, and TCRdb retains in-frame clones only, with some absent. This table has 70,000 to 100,000 clones, under 90% appearing once. The sequenced sample was CD4+ or CD8+ T cells sorted from blood, obtained in a trial of the OX40 agonist ivuxolimab. These TCRs come from an adult with an advanced solid tumor such as melanoma, head and neck, liver or kidney cancer. Both conserved end residues are part of each CDR3. The order of the fields is D gene, V gene, clone size, J gene, CDR3 protein, CDR3 DNA. The D gene is left open where the match is weak. A row's size may be missing; if present it is once, few, many or a size class.

.	TRBV6-1	few	TRBJ1-2	CASSVYSGRDYGYTF	TGTGCCAGCAGTGTCTACTCGGGACGGGACTATGGCTACACCTTC
TRBD2	TRBV15	.	TRBJ2-5	CATRRTSGSGETQYF	TGTGCCACCAGACGGACTAGCGGGAGTGGGGAGACCCAGTACTTC
TRBD1	TRBV28	.	TRBJ2-3	CASRRQGPTDTQYF	TGTGCCAGCAGGAGACAGGGACCAACAGATACGCAGTATTTT
.	TRBV30	few	TRBJ2-1	CAWSSPTLVGNEQFF	TGTGCCTGGAGTTCCCCGACACTCGTAGGAAATGAGCAGTTCTTC
.	TRBV6-4	once	TRBJ1-1	CASSDRRGAEAFF	TGTGCCAGCAGTGACCGCCGGGGTGCTGAAGCTTTCTTT
.	TRBV6-6	.	TRBJ1-1	CASSYSLNTEAFF	TGTGCCAGCAGTTACTCGCTGAACACTGAAGCTTTCTTT
TRBD1	TRBV5-1	.	TRBJ1-3	CASSPNGQGAGNTIYF	TGCGCCAGCAGCCCAAATGGACAGGGTGCGGGAAACACCATATATTTT
.	TRBV29-1	.	TRBJ1-1	CSVVSGTEAFF	TGCAGCGTTGTTAGTGGCACTGAAGCTTTCTTT
.	TRBV11-2	once	TRBJ1-5	CASSLMEDSNQPQHF	TGTGCCAGCAGCTTAATGGAAGATAGCAATCAGCCCCAGCATTTT
.	TRBV18	.	TRBJ2-5	CASSPMQRETQYF	TGTGCCAGCTCACCAATGCAGCGAGAGACCCAGTACTTC
TRBD1	TRBV5-1	once	TRBJ2-7	CASSLGTGQGAEQYF	TGCGCCAGCAGCTTGGGAACGGGACAGGGGGCCGAGCAGTACTTC
.	TRBV7-8	.	TRBJ1-1	CASSFVQGRTEAFF	TGTGCCAGCAGCTTCGTCCAGGGACGCACTGAAGCTTTCTTT
.	TRBV11-2	.	TRBJ2-4	CASSPGGMHIQYF	TGTGCCAGCAGCCCAGGCGGGATGCACATTCAGTACTTC
.	TRBV7-2	.	TRBJ2-7	CASSRVRTSSEQYF	TGTGCCAGCAGCCGAGTACGTACATCCTCCGAGCAGTACTTC
.	TRBV5-8	.	TRBJ2-4	CASSWEGEMIAKNIQYF	TGTGCCAGCAGCTGGGAAGGGGAAATGATAGCCAAAAACATTCAGTACTTC
.	TRBV11-2	.	TRBJ1-4	CASSLGVGSNEKLFF	TGTGCCAGCAGCTTAGGTGTAGGTTCTAATGAAAAACTGTTTTTT
TRBD2	TRBV7-8	.	TRBJ2-1	CASSPRTSGDNEQFF	TGTGCCAGCAGCCCAAGGACTAGCGGGGACAATGAGCAGTTCTTC
.	TRBV18	.	TRBJ2-7	CASSPGGPSYEQYF	TGTGCCAGCTCACCAGGGGGCCCCTCCTACGAGCAGTACTTC
TRBD2	TRBV7-3	.	TRBJ2-2	CASSSTSGSGTGELFF	TGTGCCAGCAGCTCGACTAGCGGGAGTGGAACCGGGGAGCTGTTTTTT
.	TRBV5-1	.	TRBJ2-1	CASSLADEGNEQFF	TGCGCCAGCAGCTTGGCTGACGAGGGCAATGAGCAGTTCTTC
.	TRBV6-1	once	TRBJ1-1	CASRHANTEAFF	TGTGCCAGCAGGCACGCGAACACTGAAGCTTTCTTT
TRBD1	TRBV29-1	once	TRBJ1-1	CSVEGQGGVYTEAFF	TGCAGCGTTGAGGGACAGGGGGGAGTTTACACTGAAGCTTTCTTT
TRBD2	TRBV11-3	few	TRBJ2-1	CASSLAGLADQINNEQFF	TGTGCCAGCAGCTTAGCTGGACTAGCGGACCAAATTAACAATGAGCAGTTCTTC
.	TRBV9	once	TRBJ2-2	CASSVVGGANTGELFF	TGTGCCAGCAGCGTAGTCGGGGGCGCGAACACCGGGGAGCTGTTTTTT
TRBD1	TRBV5-1	.	TRBJ2-3	CASSWTGTGSTDTQYF	TGCGCCAGCAGCTGGACCGGGACAGGGAGCACAGATACGCAGTATTTT
.	TRBV19	.	TRBJ1-2	CASSVPPGRKNYGYTF	TGTGCCAGTAGTGTACCTCCGGGACGGAAAAACTATGGCTACACCTTC
.	TRBV21-1	.	TRBJ1-1	CASSVTITRWNTEAFF	TGTGCCAGCAGCGTAACGATAACAAGGTGGAACACTGAAGCTTTCTTT
TRBD2	TRBV29-1	.	TRBJ2-5	CSVSSGQETQYF	TGCAGCGTTTCTAGCGGGCAAGAGACCCAGTACTTC
.	TRBV25-1	.	TRBJ1-3	CASTLSGNTIYF	TGTGCCAGCACCCTGTCTGGAAACACCATATATTTT
.	TRBV7-9	.	TRBJ2-1	CASRLGSVEQFF	TGTGCCAGCCGCCTAGGGTCTGTTGAGCAGTTCTTC
.	TRBV6-1	.	TRBJ2-7	CASSEQQEVFYEQYF	TGTGCCAGCAGTGAGCAACAGGAGGTTTTCTACGAGCAGTACTTC
.	TRBV10-2	.	TRBJ1-3	CASSTGSGNTIYF	TGCGCCAGCTCTACAGGCTCTGGAAACACCATATATTTT
TRBD1	TRBV2	.	TRBJ1-2	CASRAGTGPNYGYTF	TGTGCCAGCAGGGCCGGGACAGGGCCAAACTATGGCTACACCTTC
TRBD1	TRBV29-1	.	TRBJ2-7	CSVAGTGGGEQYF	TGCAGCGTTGCCGGGACAGGGGGCGGCGAGCAGTACTTC
TRBD1	TRBV9	.	TRBJ2-5	CASSQGTVAGETQYF	TGTGCCAGCAGCCAGGGGACAGTCGCCGGGGAGACCCAGTACTTC
.	TRBV5-1	.	TRBJ1-3	CASSFNGDGNTIYF	TGCGCCAGCAGCTTCAACGGGGATGGAAACACCATATATTTT
.	TRBV5-4	.	TRBJ1-2	CASSLIGKFFYGYTF	TGTGCCAGCAGCTTAATAGGAAAATTTTTCTATGGCTACACCTTC
.	TRBV6-1	.	TRBJ1-2	CASSDQVYGYTF	TGTGCCAGCAGTGACCAGGTGTATGGCTACACCTTC
TRBD2	TRBV7-3	.	TRBJ2-3	CASSFPSGDTQYF	TGTGCCAGCAGCTTTCCTAGCGGAGATACGCAGTATTTT
TRBD2	TRBV27	.	TRBJ2-1	CASSLSLAGAYEQFF	TGTGCCAGCAGTTTATCCCTAGCGGGAGCTTATGAGCAGTTCTTC
TRBD1	TRBV30	.	TRBJ1-2	CAWNWGQGVYGYTF	TGTGCCTGGAACTGGGGACAGGGTGTCTATGGCTACACCTTC
.	TRBV5-1	.	TRBJ2-1	CASSLGRGRAGEQFF	TGCGCCAGCAGCTTGGGCAGAGGGAGAGCGGGTGAGCAGTTCTTC
.	TRBV6-5	.	TRBJ2-2	CASSYSGNTGELFF	TGTGCCAGCAGTTACTCCGGAAACACCGGGGAGCTGTTTTTT
.	TRBV7-8	.	TRBJ2-5	CASSLARKGFSPPQETQYF	TGTGCCAGCAGCTTAGCTCGAAAAGGGTTCTCCCCCCCCCAAGAGACCCAGTACTTC
TRBD2	TRBV29-1	.	TRBJ2-5	CSVGGGRTSGREETQYF	TGCAGCGTGGGGGGTGGAAGGACTAGCGGGAGGGAGGAGACCCAGTACTTC
TRBD1	TRBV6-1	.	TRBJ1-6	CASSEAEPGQGWPLHF	TGTGCCAGCAGTGAAGCGGAACCGGGACAGGGTTGGCCCCTCCACTTT
.	TRBV19	once	TRBJ1-1	CASSIVARNTEAFF	TGTGCCAGTAGTATAGTGGCGAGGAACACTGAAGCTTTCTTT
.	TRBV5-1	once	TRBJ1-2	CASSLVGGYGYTF	TGCGCCAGCAGCTTGGTGGGCGGCTATGGCTACACCTTC
TRBD1	TRBV5-4	.	TRBJ1-1	CASSPDRAEAFF	TGTGCCAGCAGCCCGGACAGGGCCGAAGCTTTCTTT
.	TRBV5-1	.	TRBJ2-2	CASSLQDRGELFF	TGCGCCAGCAGCTTACAGGACCGCGGGGAGCTGTTTTTT
TRBD1	TRBV6-1	.	TRBJ2-7	CASKGPGTGVDEQYF	TGTGCCAGCAAAGGACCGGGGACAGGGGTCGACGAGCAGTACTTC
TRBD1	TRBV6-5	once	TRBJ2-1	CASSSQTGPSYNEQFF	TGTGCCAGCAGTTCGCAGACAGGGCCCTCCTACAATGAGCAGTTCTTC
.	TRBV27	few	TRBJ2-3	CASSLSASTDTQYF	TGTGCCAGCAGTTTATCAGCTAGCACAGATACGCAGTATTTT
.	TRBV10-3	.	TRBJ2-3	CAISGTTGTDTQYF	TGTGCCATCAGTGGGACTACCGGCACAGATACGCAGTATTTT
.	TRBV7-8	.	TRBJ1-1	CASSPSRVIGTEAFF	TGTGCCAGCAGCCCGAGTAGGGTAATTGGAACTGAAGCTTTCTTT
.	TRBV10-1	.	TRBJ2-3	CASSDGSTDTQYF	TGCGCCAGCAGTGACGGCAGCACAGATACGCAGTATTTT
TRBD1	TRBV6-1	.	TRBJ1-5	CASSEQGGQPQHF	TGTGCCAGCAGTGAACAGGGGGGCCAGCCCCAGCATTTT
.	TRBV5-6	.	TRBJ1-1	CASSLRGGTEAFF	TGTGCCAGCAGCTTGCGAGGGGGCACTGAAGCTTTCTTT
TRBD1	TRBV6-5	.	TRBJ1-1	CASSYSQGARTEAFF	TGTGCCAGCAGTTACTCACAGGGGGCCAGAACTGAAGCTTTCTTT